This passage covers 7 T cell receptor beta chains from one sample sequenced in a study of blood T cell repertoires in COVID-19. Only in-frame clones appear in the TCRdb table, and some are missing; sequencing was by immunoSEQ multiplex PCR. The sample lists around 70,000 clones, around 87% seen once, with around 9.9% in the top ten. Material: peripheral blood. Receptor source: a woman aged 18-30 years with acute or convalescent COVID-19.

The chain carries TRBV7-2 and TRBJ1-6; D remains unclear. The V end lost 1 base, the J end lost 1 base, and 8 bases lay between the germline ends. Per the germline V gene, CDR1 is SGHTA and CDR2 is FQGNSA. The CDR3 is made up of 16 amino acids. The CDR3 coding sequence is TGTGCCAGCAGCTTAGGAGGGTCGTCCTATAATTCACCCCTCCACTTT. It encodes CASSLGGSSYNSPLHF.

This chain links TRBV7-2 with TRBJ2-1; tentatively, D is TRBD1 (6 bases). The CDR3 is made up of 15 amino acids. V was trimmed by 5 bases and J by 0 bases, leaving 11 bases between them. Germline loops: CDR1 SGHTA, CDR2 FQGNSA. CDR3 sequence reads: CASSIDRSSYNEQFF. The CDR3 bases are TGTGCCAGCAGCATCGACAGGAGCTCCTACAATGAGCAGTTCTTC.

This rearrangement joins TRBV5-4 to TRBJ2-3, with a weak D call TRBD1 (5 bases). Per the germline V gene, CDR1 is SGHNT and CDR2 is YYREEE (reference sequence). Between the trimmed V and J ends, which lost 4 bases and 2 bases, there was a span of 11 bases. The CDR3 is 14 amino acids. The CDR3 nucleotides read TGTGCCAGCAGCAAGGGGCAAATCACAGATACGCAGTATTTT. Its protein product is CASSKGQITDTQYF.

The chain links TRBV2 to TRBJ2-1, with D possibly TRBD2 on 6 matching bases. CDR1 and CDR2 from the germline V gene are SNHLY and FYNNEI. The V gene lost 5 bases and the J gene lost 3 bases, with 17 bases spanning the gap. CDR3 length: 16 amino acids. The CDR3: CASSPPPGVNYNEQFF. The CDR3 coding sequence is TGTGCCAGCAGTCCCCCCCCGGGAGTTAACTACAATGAGCAGTTCTTC.

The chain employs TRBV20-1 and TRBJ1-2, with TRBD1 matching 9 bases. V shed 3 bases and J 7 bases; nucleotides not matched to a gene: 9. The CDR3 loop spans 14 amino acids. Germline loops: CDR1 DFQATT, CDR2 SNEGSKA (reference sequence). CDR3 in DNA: TGCAGTGCTAGTTACCGGGACAGGGCCGGTGGCTACACCTTC. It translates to CSASYRDRAGGYTF.

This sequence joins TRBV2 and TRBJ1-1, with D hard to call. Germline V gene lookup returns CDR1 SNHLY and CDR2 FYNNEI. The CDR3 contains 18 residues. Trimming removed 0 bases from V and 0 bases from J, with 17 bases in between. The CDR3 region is CASSEALLTRDLNTEAFF. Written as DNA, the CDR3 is TGTGCCAGCAGTGAAGCGCTTCTGACTCGAGATCTGAACACTGAAGCTTTCTTT.

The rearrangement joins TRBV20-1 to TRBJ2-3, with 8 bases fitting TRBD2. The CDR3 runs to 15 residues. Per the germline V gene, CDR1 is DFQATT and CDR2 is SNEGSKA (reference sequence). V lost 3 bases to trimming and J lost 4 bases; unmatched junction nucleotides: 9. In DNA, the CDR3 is TGCAGTGCTAGTTTAGACGGGAGGGCCGCAGATACGCAGTATTTT. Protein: CSASLDGRAADTQYF.